The 9 T cell receptor beta chains below were found in one sample sequenced in a study of CD8+ T cells in alopecia areata. RNA extraction and reverse transcription yielded cDNA as sequencing template. This table comes from immunoSEQ multiplex PCR, and its TCRdb copy is limited to in-frame clones, with some not included. The sample holds around 190,000 clones; more than 55% are singletons and the top ten take 4% to 6%. The sequenced material came from CD8+ T cells sorted from blood. The receptors come from a human donor in good health.

This clone was detected only a few times. This chain uses TRBV10-3 with TRBJ1-2; no clear D. V dropped 0 bases and J dropped 0 bases, with 5 bases sitting between them. Looked up from germline, CDR1 is ENHRY and CDR2 is SYGVKD. The CDR3 is 14 amino acids. CDR3 residues: CAISESVTNYGYTF. The CDR3 DNA reads as TGTGCCATCAGTGAGTCGGTCACTAACTATGGCTACACCTTC.

This chain connects TRBV6-5 to TRBJ2-1, with D unclear. Trimming took off 9 bases at V and 7 bases at J, with 10 bases between the two ends. CDR3 size: 11 residues. CDR1 is MNHEY, CDR2 SVGAGI, per germline. The CDR3 DNA reads TGTGCCAGTAAATCCGGTAATGAGCAGTTCTTC. Translated: CASKSGNEQFF.

This clone was seen more than once but under ten times. This rearrangement joins TRBV5-1 to TRBJ2-3; TRBD1 aligns across 7 bases. Per the germline V gene, CDR1 is SGHRS and CDR2 is YFSETQ. The CDR3 is made up of 16 amino acids. V was clipped by 0 bases and J by 2 bases; unmatched bases: 6. The DNA of the CDR3 is TGCGCCAGCAGCTTGGCCGACAGGGTACTCACAGATACGCAGTATTTT. Its translation is CASSLADRVLTDTQYF.

V and J are TRBV29-1 and TRBJ2-3; unclear D gene. This CDR3 spans 13 amino acids. The V gene's germline CDR1 is SQVTM and CDR2 ANQGSEA. Trimming left V 2 bases short and J 2 bases short, with 8 bases between. CDR3 nucleotides: TGCAGCGTTGAATATAGGATCACAGATACGCAGTATTTT. Amino acids: CSVEYRITDTQYF.

The chain combines TRBV15 with TRBJ2-2; 9 bases fit TRBD1. Germline-derived CDR1 and CDR2 are LNHNV and YYDKDF (reference sequence). The CDR3 runs to 16 residues. V lost 0 bases to trimming and J lost 7 bases; unmatched junction nucleotides: 6. The CDR3 DNA follows: TGTGCCACCAGCAGAGATAAAGGACAGGGGTTCGGGGAGCTGTTTTTT. It translates to CATSRDKGQGFGELFF.

The chain has TRBV25-1 and TRBJ1-2; D perhaps matches TRBD1 (6 bases). V gave up 5 bases and J gave up 3 bases, with 16 bases separating them. The germline gives CDR1 MGHDK, CDR2 SYGVNS. The CDR3 is made up of 15 amino acids. The CDR3 here is CASSSPWGLYYGYTF. The DNA of the CDR3 is TGTGCCAGCAGTAGCCCCTGGGGGCTGTACTATGGCTACACCTTC.

The chain employs TRBV30 and TRBJ2-3; no reliable D call. The CDR3 sequence is 12 residues long. Germline loops: CDR1 GTSNPN, CDR2 SVGIG (reference sequence). V lost 0 bases to trimming and J lost 2 bases, with 3 bases between them. The CDR3 DNA is TGTGCCTGGAGTGTGGCCACAGATACGCAGTATTTT. It yields the protein CAWSVATDTQYF. Supplemented by reference TRBV30 and TRBJ2-3, the full variable domain reads SQTIHQWPATLVQPVGSPLSLECTVEGTSNPNLYWYRQAAGRGLQLLFYSVGIGQISSEVPQNLSASRPQDRQFILSSKKLLLSDSGFYLCAWSVATDTQYFGPGTRLTVL.

CDR3 in DNA: TGTGCCAGCAGGGGGGCCTCTGACAGGGATGGCTACACCTTC. It translates to CASRGASDRDGYTF. The chain joins TRBV25-1 to TRBJ1-2; TRBD1 agrees at 7 bases. The CDR3 length is 14 residues. Trimming took 6 bases from V and 6 from J; bases not matched to a gene: 10. Germline CDR1 and CDR2: MGHDK and SYGVNS.

This clone was observed a few times. The rearrangement links TRBV5-4 to TRBJ1-1; tentative D call: TRBD1 (6 bases). Trimming left V 0 bases short and J 4 bases short, with 10 bases between. The CDR3 sequence is 14 residues long. Looked up from germline, CDR1 is SGHNT and CDR2 is YYREEE (reference sequence). CDR3 protein: CASSLGRGSTEAFF. Here the CDR3 DNA reads TGTGCCAGCAGCTTGGGCAGGGGAAGCACTGAAGCTTTCTTT.